A selection of T cell receptor beta chains follows, all from one sample in a study of cytomegalovirus exposure and HLA in healthy donors. The assay was immunoSEQ multiplex PCR, and TCRdb's table has in-frame clones only and misses some. The sample shows some 180,000 clones, 65% to 90% of them seen only once. The sample taken for sequencing was PBMCs. The receptors stem from a male donor in good health and CMV-seronegative. Both conserved end residues are part of each CDR3. A D gene is named only where the DNA matches it firmly. Clone size is stated in some rows and not others, as once, few, many or a class when expanded.

abundance: NA
j_gene: TRBJ1-1
v_gene: TRBV30
d_gene: TRBD1
CDR3nt: TGTGCCTGGACGGGACAGGCAAACACTGAAGCTCTCTTT
CDR3aa: CAWTGQANTEALF

abundance: NA
j_gene: TRBJ1-2
v_gene: TRBV27
d_gene: NA
CDR3nt: TGTGCCAGCAGACCCGGGATCCTCTATGGCTACACCTTC
CDR3aa: CASRPGILYGYTF

abundance: NA
j_gene: TRBJ1-2
v_gene: TRBV6-6
d_gene: NA
CDR3nt: TGTGCCAGCAGTTCCCCCTCGGGCTATGGCTACACCTTC
CDR3aa: CASSSPSGYGYTF

abundance: NA
j_gene: TRBJ2-7
v_gene: TRBV18
d_gene: NA
CDR3nt: TGTGCCAGCTCGCAGGGGTCGTCTCTCGAGCAGTACTTC
CDR3aa: CASSQGSSLEQYF

abundance: NA
j_gene: TRBJ1-2
v_gene: TRBV30
d_gene: NA
CDR3nt: TGTGCCTTTCCGGGTAGGGGTGGCTACACCTTC
CDR3aa: CAFPGRGGYTF

abundance: NA
j_gene: TRBJ1-3
v_gene: TRBV7-8
d_gene: NA
CDR3nt: TGTGCCAGCAGCTTAGCAGGGGCCGGAAACACCATATATTTT
CDR3aa: CASSLAGAGNTIYF

abundance: NA
j_gene: TRBJ1-6
v_gene: TRBV6-5
d_gene: TRBD1
CDR3nt: TGTGCCAGCAGTCCGGGACAGGGGGCCTATTCACCCCTCCACTTT
CDR3aa: CASSPGQGAYSPLHF

abundance: NA
j_gene: TRBJ2-1
v_gene: TRBV7-8
d_gene: TRBD1
CDR3nt: TGTGCCAGCAGCGCCCGGGACAGGGTTCGGGGATACAATGAGCAGTTCTTC
CDR3aa: CASSARDRVRGYNEQFF

abundance: NA
j_gene: TRBJ2-7
v_gene: TRBV5-4
d_gene: NA
CDR3nt: TGTGCCAGCAGCTCAAACTACGAGCAGTACTTC
CDR3aa: CASSSNYEQYF

abundance: NA
j_gene: TRBJ2-1
v_gene: TRBV19
d_gene: TRBD2
CDR3nt: TGTGCCAGTAGGGTACTAGCGGGGGGTGGTAATGAGCAGTTCTTC
CDR3aa: CASRVLAGGGNEQFF

abundance: NA
j_gene: TRBJ2-1
v_gene: TRBV11-3
d_gene: NA
CDR3nt: TGTGCCAGCAGCTCACAGACGACCTCCTACAATGAGCAGTTCTTC
CDR3aa: CASSSQTTSYNEQFF

abundance: NA
j_gene: TRBJ2-1
v_gene: TRBV10-3
d_gene: TRBD2
CDR3nt: TGTGCCATCAGTGAGTCTCGCAGACTAGCGGGGGGGTTGGATGAGCAGTTCTTC
CDR3aa: CAISESRRLAGGLDEQFF

abundance: few
j_gene: TRBJ2-5
v_gene: TRBV6-1
d_gene: NA
CDR3nt: TGTGCCAGCAGTCAGTTGGGCAGTAGGGAGACCCAGTACTTC
CDR3aa: CASSQLGSRETQYF

abundance: NA
j_gene: TRBJ2-3
v_gene: TRBV5-6
d_gene: TRBD2
CDR3nt: TGTGCCAGCGGCTTAGCGGGGGGGCCAGTTTTAGATACGCAGTATTTT
CDR3aa: CASGLAGGPVLDTQYF

abundance: NA
j_gene: TRBJ1-1
v_gene: TRBV7-9
d_gene: NA
CDR3nt: TGTGCCAGCATCATTACAGGGTGGGACACTGAAGCTTTCTTT
CDR3aa: CASIITGWDTEAFF

abundance: NA
j_gene: TRBJ2-2
v_gene: TRBV9
d_gene: NA
CDR3nt: TGTGCCAGCAGCGTCGCGTGGAACACCGGGGAGCTGTTTTTT
CDR3aa: CASSVAWNTGELFF

abundance: NA
j_gene: TRBJ1-3
v_gene: TRBV4-1
d_gene: NA
CDR3nt: TGCGCCAGCAGCCAAGTCCGGGGGGGCGAGGGAAACACCATATATTTT
CDR3aa: CASSQVRGGEGNTIYF

abundance: few
j_gene: TRBJ1-4
v_gene: TRBV19
d_gene: TRBD1
CDR3nt: TGTGCCAGTAGTGCGACCGGGACAGAAAATGAAAAACTGTTTTTT
CDR3aa: CASSATGTENEKLFF

abundance: NA
j_gene: TRBJ2-2
v_gene: TRBV6-5
d_gene: TRBD1
CDR3nt: TGTGCCAGCAGGAGGACAGGGACGGCCGGGGAGCTGTTTTTT
CDR3aa: CASRRTGTAGELFF

abundance: NA
j_gene: TRBJ2-7
v_gene: TRBV10-1
d_gene: NA
CDR3nt: TGCGCCAGCAGTGGTTCCAGGGGAAGCTCCTACGAGCAGTACTTC
CDR3aa: CASSGSRGSSYEQYF

abundance: NA
j_gene: TRBJ1-1
v_gene: TRBV10-3
d_gene: NA
CDR3nt: TGTGCCATCAGTGAGCCCGGGGGTGCGCACGCTGAAGCTTTCTTT
CDR3aa: CAISEPGGAHAEAFF

abundance: NA
j_gene: TRBJ1-4
v_gene: TRBV28
d_gene: TRBD1
CDR3nt: TGTGCCAGCAGTTCCGGACAGGGAACTAATGAAAAACTGTTTTTT
CDR3aa: CASSSGQGTNEKLFF

abundance: NA
j_gene: TRBJ2-7
v_gene: TRBV19
d_gene: NA
CDR3nt: TGTGCCAGTGAAGCCCAGACAGGCTCCTACGAGCAGTACTTC
CDR3aa: CASEAQTGSYEQYF

abundance: few
j_gene: TRBJ2-7
v_gene: TRBV11-2
d_gene: NA
CDR3nt: TGTGCCAGCAGCTTAGTAACTGGTGACGAGCAGTACTTC
CDR3aa: CASSLVTGDEQYF

abundance: NA
j_gene: TRBJ2-5
v_gene: TRBV5-1
d_gene: NA
CDR3nt: TGCGCCAGCAGCTTGGCCGAAAGGGAGCAGTACTTC
CDR3aa: CASSLAEREQYF

abundance: NA
j_gene: TRBJ1-4
v_gene: TRBV28
d_gene: TRBD1
CDR3nt: TGTGCCACCGATAAAGGGACAGGGGCTAATGAAAAACTGTTTTTT
CDR3aa: CATDKGTGANEKLFF